This TCR beta chain derives from a study of blood T cells in healthy people across ages (dated by TCRdb to the mid-2010s). Regarding the research as a whole: In model experiments, roughly one uniquely barcoded TCR beta cDNA molecule per two T cells was captured by template switching. To track age-related changes in TCR beta repertoire diversity, the study relied on deep sequencing normalized with unique cDNA molecular identifiers. The donors were divided into four age groups: young (average around 15 years), middle-aged (almost 40), aged (around 59) and long-lived (more than 75). To avoid experimental bias, donors of different ages were randomly spread across the sequencing lanes. Using the same blood draw, the study looked at two additional independent replicas of 1 million unique cDNA reads for two donors, one aged 18 to 30 and the other aged 80 or older.

The donors were a few dozen Caucasian individuals from Russia, aged roughly 6 to 100 years, who were systemically healthy. Ten milliliters of peripheral blood were drawn from each donor into EDTA-treated Vacutainer tubes. Ficoll-Paque density-gradient centrifugation was used to isolate PBMCs, with at least 6.5 million per sample. Total RNA, at least 6 micrograms per sample, was extracted from PBMCs with Trizol reagent. The percentages of naive CD45RAhigh/CD27high T cells were determined by flow cytometry on a PBMC aliquot from every donor. Libraries were built with 5' RACE. The sequencer listed for this sample is Illumina HiSeq 2500. A second PCR of roughly 7 to 11 cycles was performed with a sample-barcoded 5' primer and a J-beta primer mix. Each TCR beta cDNA molecule received a unique molecular identifier from a template-switch 5' adaptor carrying 12 random nucleotides. Each sample yielded at least 3 million CDR3-containing paired-end reads. First-strand cDNA synthesis was performed from all RNA using the Mint cDNA synthesis kit, with priming by a TRBC-specific oligonucleotide. Following uracil-DNA glycosylase treatment, a first 18-cycle PCR with universal primers M1SS and BC2_uni_R was performed on all cDNA. As for the original processing: For normalization, 1 million high-quality reads, each with a distinct molecular identifier, were randomly selected from each sample. Instead of being binned into consensus sequences, reads with shared molecular identifiers were discarded. MiTCR, run with a Q25 quality threshold and the strictest error-elimination algorithm, handled CDR3 identification, clonotype clustering and error correction. A nonparametric unseen species model with Euler transformation was used to estimate lower-bound total TCR beta diversity. The raw public data were reprocessed by TCRdb itself: fastp quality trimming at Q25, MiXCR clonotype calling, in-frame beta chains only. Rows matching on CDR3 protein sequence are summarized as one entry with the most common DNA and genes. Here the V and J calls rest on TCRdb's processing, not on the authors' analysis. The sample profile shows about 580,000 distinct CDR3 sequences; around 50% of them were found once. The ten largest clones take up approximately 25% of the sample.

Of note for this clonotype: The clone's antigen remains unknown. There are no base qualities to consult, and no much larger clone falls within one base.

Taken from the germline V gene (reference sequence), the CDR1 and CDR2 loops are MNHEY and SMNVEV. The cysteine opens and the phenylalanine closes a CDR3 of 16 amino acids. Only the CDR3 DNA is retained, 48 bases long and in frame from the first base. On the study overall, not on this receptor specifically: Observed TCR beta diversity correlated strongly with the percentage of naive T cells measured by flow cytometry. Estimates of total diversity based on one million sequenced T cells were considered lower bounds and underestimates. The CMV infection status of donors was not known, potentially confounding age-related changes in expanded clonotypes. As age increased, observed TCR beta diversity per million T cells dropped in a roughly linear way, and a significant reduction was already evident by age 40. The long-lived group showed more naive CD4+ T cells, fewer expanded clones and increased TCR diversity than the aged group, suggesting age selection. Because profiling used bulk unsorted PBMCs, naive and antigen-experienced compartments could not be compared conclusively.

The chain joins TRBV27 to TRBJ2-1, and TRBD2 aligns with 9 junction nucleotides. Gene TRBJ2-7 matches the end of the DNA better, so the J call may be wrong. This clonotype originated in an elderly man in good health. The sample comprised blood. The sequenced DNA: TGTGCCAGCAGACCCAATAGCGGGAGCTTGAACAATGAGCAGTACTTC. Translated, this is CASRPNSGSLNNEQYF.